The 31 T cell receptor beta chains listed next were all sequenced from one sample in a study of T cell responses to AZD1222 COVID-19 vaccine (dated by TCRdb to the early 2020s). The time point label corresponds to: about 28 days (+/-7) after the second vaccine dose. The protocol used for the library was the immunoSEQ multiplex PCR assay. TCRdb stores this immuneACCESS table with in-frame sequences only. Part of the clones is absent; in the studies checked, under half of the shortfall reflects unresolved V genes, and no reason is known for the rest. This sample is represented by fewer than 120,000 clones; less than 95% of them were singletons. The top ten hold roughly 3.1% of the sample. The sample consisted of peripheral blood, taken 28 days after the second AZD1222 dose. These receptors were taken from an adult who received the AZD1222 COVID-19 vaccine.

The CDR3 region has the DNA TGTGCCAGCAGTTCCGTGACAGGGATTAATGAAAAACTGTTTTTT. This sequence encodes CASSSVTGINEKLFF. The rearrangement links TRBV27 to TRBJ1-4; 7 bases align to TRBD1. This CDR3 region has 15 residues. J gave up 4 bases and V 4 bases, and 6 bases lay outside the gene matches. Germline V gene lookup returns CDR1 MNHEY and CDR2 SMNVEV (reference sequence).

The gene calls are TRBV19 and TRBJ1-3; weak D call: TRBD1 (5 bases). Germline V CDR1 and CDR2: LNHDA, SQIVND (reference sequence). V shed 3 bases and J shed 3 bases, with 9 bases lying between them. The CDR3 covers 14 residues. CDR3 sequence: CASSMGTLGNTIYF. The DNA of the CDR3 is TGTGCCAGTAGTATGGGGACCCTTGGAAACACCATATATTTT.

V and J are TRBV7-9 and TRBJ1-1; 7 bases are shared with TRBD1. CDR3 length: 15 residues. CDR1 SEHNR and CDR2 FQNEAQ come from the germline V gene (reference sequence). J was trimmed by 6 bases and V by 1 base; bases with no gene match: 8. DNA of the CDR3: TGTGCCAGCAGCTTAGTTCGGGGGACAGTTCCTGAAGCTTTCTTT. This encodes CASSLVRGTVPEAFF.

V and J are TRBV27 and TRBJ1-2; tentative D call: TRBD1 (5 bases). The CDR3 length is 14 residues. Trimming took 4 bases from V and 8 from J, leaving 17 bases between them. Germline V gene sequence: CDR1 MNHEY, CDR2 SMNVEV (reference sequence). The CDR3 reads CASSSPGRSFGYTF. In nucleotides, the CDR3 is TGTGCCAGCAGTTCTCCGGGACGCAGCTTCGGCTACACCTTC.

This clone was observed a single time. Here the CDR3 reads CASSIGFLSGGGEQYF. The CDR3 DNA is TGTGCCAGTAGTATAGGATTTTTAAGTGGTGGCGGCGAGCAGTACTTC. This chain joins TRBV19 and TRBJ2-7, with D unclear. The length of the CDR3 is 16 residues. V was pared by 1 base and J by 6 bases, with 19 bases between. Germline V CDR1 and CDR2: LNHDA, SQIVND (reference sequence).

The V call is TRBV6-5, the J call TRBJ1-5; 9 bases map to TRBD1. From germline, CDR1 is MNHEY and CDR2 SVGAGI. The CDR3 totals 14 residues. Trimming took 9 bases from V and 10 from J; bases not matched to a gene: 13. CDR3 region: CASVLQGATGPQHF. The CDR3 bases are TGTGCCAGTGTCCTACAGGGGGCCACGGGACCCCAGCATTTT.

This CDR3 is CASLERGLGTEAFF. The CDR3 DNA sequence: TGTGCCAGTTTGGAACGGGGGCTGGGAACTGAAGCTTTCTTT. The rearrangement joins TRBV5-6 to TRBJ1-1; possibly TRBD1 for D (6 bases). The CDR3 spans 14 residues. Germline V gene data show CDR1 as SGHDT and CDR2 as YYEEEE. Trimming shortened V by 8 bases and J by 5 bases, and 19 bases separated the two germline ends.

V and J are TRBV10-2 and TRBJ1-3; D is undetermined. The CDR3 sequence is 18 residues long. V dropped 2 bases and J dropped 0 bases, with 17 bases sitting between them. Germline CDR1 WSHSY, CDR2 SAAADI. CDR3 sequence: CASSESPVSVDSGNTIYF. As DNA, the CDR3 is TGCGCCAGCAGTGAGAGTCCTGTCTCGGTTGACTCTGGAAACACCATATATTTT.

This chain uses TRBV6-1 with TRBJ2-3; tentatively, D is TRBD1 (6 bases). Deletions cut 1 base from V and 4 bases from J, with 9 bases between. Looked up from germline, CDR1 is MNHNS and CDR2 is SASEGT. The CDR3 length is 14 residues. The CDR3 sequence is CASSEGSGADTQYF. CDR3 in DNA: TGTGCCAGCAGTGAAGGATCAGGGGCAGATACGCAGTATTTT.

The sample holds one count of this clone. The chain couples TRBV6-5 to TRBJ1-3; 8 nucleotides align to TRBD1. CDR1 is MNHEY, CDR2 SVGAGI, per germline. Germline trimming cut 2 bases from V and 6 bases from J; bases unmatched to any gene: 9. The CDR3 is 16 residues long. The CDR3 nucleotides read TGTGCCAGCAGTTACGGTCCAGGACAGGGTGAAAACACCATATATTTT. Its translation is CASSYGPGQGENTIYF.

The gene calls are TRBV6-5 and TRBJ2-7; TRBD1 might be the D (6 bases). V lost 5 bases, J lost 2 bases, and 10 bases lay in between. In germline, CDR1 is MNHEY, CDR2 SVGAGI. This CDR3 region has 13 residues. CDR3 in amino acids: CASSQGLAYEQYF. CDR3 sequence (DNA): TGTGCCAGCAGTCAGGGGTTGGCCTACGAGCAGTACTTC.

This clone has a single count. This chain joins TRBV5-8 and TRBJ1-1; 7 bases match TRBD1. Trimming cost V 2 bases and J 0 bases; bases outside gene matches: 1. CDR1 and CDR2 from the germline V gene are SGHTS and YDEGEE. The CDR3 contains 14 residues. CDR3 in amino acids: CASSFDRVNTEAFF. The CDR3 region has the DNA TGTGCCAGCAGCTTCGACAGGGTGAACACTGAAGCTTTCTTT.

The CDR3 protein is CASSGSGSLTDTQYF. CDR3 coding DNA: TGTGCCAGTAGTGGTAGCGGGAGTTTAACAGATACGCAGTATTTT. The rearrangement links TRBV19 to TRBJ2-3; TRBD2 matches 9 bases. The germline gives CDR1 LNHDA, CDR2 SQIVND (reference sequence). Trimming cost V 5 bases and J 3 bases; bases outside gene matches: 6. This CDR3 region has 15 residues.

V usage is TRBV2 and J usage is TRBJ1-4; possible D gene TRBD1, 6 bases. This CDR3 contains 14 residues. Germline CDR1 SNHLY, CDR2 FYNNEI. The V and J ends lost 7 bases and 4 bases respectively, with 13 bases between them. CDR3 nucleotides: TGTGCCAGCACCTTGGACAGTTATAATGAAAAACTGTTTTTT. Translated: CASTLDSYNEKLFF.

The chain recombines TRBV19 with TRBJ2-2; D might be TRBD1 (6 bases). This CDR3 region has 15 residues. Trimming stripped 7 bases from V and 1 base from J, with 13 bases between. CDR1 and CDR2 from the germline V gene are LNHDA and SQIVND (reference sequence). The CDR3 loop is CASTPRTVNTGELFF. Written as DNA, the CDR3 is TGTGCCAGTACCCCACGGACAGTGAACACCGGGGAGCTGTTTTTT.

The rearrangement links TRBV19 to TRBJ1-2; D might be TRBD1 (5 bases). Germline V gene data show CDR1 as LNHDA and CDR2 as SQIVND (reference sequence). CDR3 length equals 15 residues. The V end lost 7 bases, the J end lost 0 bases, and 15 bases lay between the germline ends. CDR3 residues: CASTRLQGSNYGYTF. CDR3 coding DNA: TGTGCCAGTACCCGATTGCAGGGTTCTAACTATGGCTACACCTTC.

This clone appeared once. The rearrangement links TRBV6-5 to TRBJ2-1, with TRBD2 as a possible D gene (5 bases). V lost 4 bases, J lost 10 bases, and 11 bases lay in between. The CDR3 is 12 residues long. Looked up from germline, CDR1 is MNHEY and CDR2 is SVGAGI. DNA for the CDR3: TGTGCCAGCAGTTGGTCGGGATGGGAGCAGTTCTTC. This gives the protein CASSWSGWEQFF.

This sequence joins TRBV4-1 and TRBJ1-1; D is perhaps TRBD1 (6 bases). This CDR3 region has 14 residues. V shed 0 bases and J shed 10 bases, with 15 bases lying between them. Per the germline V gene, CDR1 is MGHRA and CDR2 is YSYEKL. CDR3 amino acids: CASSQDRGAPGAFF. DNA of the CDR3: TGCGCCAGCAGCCAAGATAGGGGGGCACCCGGAGCTTTCTTT.

This chain links TRBV3-1 (or the pseudogene TRBV3-2) with TRBJ1-2; D perhaps matches TRBD1 (6 bases). CDR1 and CDR2 from the germline V gene are LGHDT and YNNKEL (reference sequence). Between the trimmed V and J ends, which lost 1 base and 7 bases, there was a span of 7 bases. This CDR3 comprises 12 residues. The CDR3 coding sequence is TGTGCCAGCAGCCAAGGACAGGTTGGCTACACCTTC. This translates into CASSQGQVGYTF.

This clone was recorded only once. The V call is TRBV9, the J call TRBJ2-1; TRBD2 matches at 7 bases. The CDR3 totals 15 residues. The ends lost 0 bases at V and 2 bases at J; junction bases unmatched: 2. Per the germline V gene, CDR1 is SGDLS and CDR2 is YYNGEE. Here the CDR3 reads CASSVASGAYNEQFF. CDR3 in DNA: TGTGCCAGCAGCGTAGCCAGCGGGGCCTACAATGAGCAGTTCTTC.

The chain carries TRBV27 and TRBJ1-5; D is unclear. This CDR3 is built from 15 residues. Germline assignment: CDR1 MNHEY and CDR2 SMNVEV (reference sequence). V dropped 4 bases and J dropped 5 bases, with 15 bases sitting between them. CDR3 protein: CASSYGGTRYQPQHF. The CDR3 DNA reads as TGTGCCAGCAGTTACGGTGGCACCCGTTATCAGCCCCAGCATTTT.

The V gene is TRBV3-1 (or the pseudogene TRBV3-2), the J gene TRBJ1-5; no definite D call. Germline CDR1 is LGHDT and CDR2 is YNNKEL (reference sequence). There are 13 residues in the CDR3. V was pared by 1 base and J by 8 bases, with 9 bases between. The CDR3 here is CASSQVFEEPQHF. In DNA form, the CDR3 reads TGTGCCAGCAGCCAAGTTTTTGAGGAGCCCCAGCATTTT.

The chain combines TRBV6-1 with TRBJ2-3, with D possibly matching TRBD2 (5 bases). CDR3 length equals 16 residues. Germline loops: CDR1 MNHNS, CDR2 SASEGT. Trimming stripped 2 bases from V and 1 base from J, with 13 bases between. The CDR3 sequence: CASSEQAVSGTDTQYF. CDR3 bases: TGTGCCAGCAGTGAACAAGCGGTTTCTGGCACAGATACGCAGTATTTT.

The gene calls are TRBV29-1 and TRBJ1-5; 7 nucleotides line up with TRBD1. The germline V gene encodes CDR1 SQVTM and CDR2 ANQGSEA. J lost 2 bases, V lost 7 bases, and 11 bases had no gene match. There are 15 residues in the CDR3. The DNA of the CDR3 is TGCAGCGGGGCAGGGGGTGCCAAGGGCAATCAGCCCCAGCATTTT. Its translation: CSGAGGAKGNQPQHF. The whole variable domain, remainder taken from reference TRBV29-1 and TRBJ1-5, is SAVISQKPSRDICQRGTSLTIQCQVDSQVTMMFWYRQQPGQSLTLIATANQGSEATYESGFVIDKFPISRPNLTFSTLTVSNMSPEDSSIYLCSGAGGAKGNQPQHFGDGTRLSIL.

The gene calls are TRBV12-3 or TRBV12-4 and TRBJ2-7, with 7 positions matching TRBD2. The J segment lost 7 bases and the V segment lost 6 bases, leaving 9 bases of the junction unmatched. The CDR3 has 13 residues. CDR3 in amino acids: CASRSREAWEQYF. The DNA of the CDR3 is TGTGCCAGCAGATCCCGGGAGGCGTGGGAGCAGTACTTC.

The CDR3 sequence is CASSFPGTSGEEETQYF. CDR3 nucleotides: TGTGCCAGCAGCTTTCCCGGGACTAGCGGGGAAGAAGAGACCCAGTACTTC. This chain connects TRBV7-9 to TRBJ2-5, with 13 bases lining up with TRBD2. J was trimmed by 3 bases and V by 3 bases; bases with no gene match: 7. The CDR3 consists of 17 residues. The germline gives CDR1 SEHNR, CDR2 FQNEAQ (reference sequence).

The rearrangement joins TRBV19 to TRBJ1-4; D not resolved. Germline assignment: CDR1 LNHDA and CDR2 SQIVND (reference sequence). V lost 4 bases, J lost 2 bases, and 11 bases lay in between. The CDR3 length is 15 residues. The CDR3 here is CASSTTSGTNEKLFF. DNA of the CDR3: TGTGCCAGTAGTACAACTTCGGGGACTAATGAAAAACTGTTTTTT. Variable domain in full (rest from reference TRBV19 and TRBJ1-4): DGGITQSPKYLFRKEGQNVTLSCEQNLNHDAMYWYRQDPGQGLRLIYYSQIVNDFQKGDIAEGYSVSREKKESFPLTVTSAQKNPTAFYLCASSTTSGTNEKLFFGSGTQLSVL.

This sequence joins TRBV2 and TRBJ2-3; no firm D call. V was shortened by 6 bases and J by 2 bases, with 3 bases between the two germline ends. The CDR3 covers 11 residues. CDR1 and CDR2 from the germline V gene are SNHLY and FYNNEI. CDR3 amino acids: CASRSTDTQYF. CDR3 in DNA: TGTGCCAGCAGGTCCACAGATACGCAGTATTTT. The full variable domain, in which reference TRBV2 and TRBJ2-3 provide the parts outside the CDR3, is EPEVTQTPSHQVTQMGQEVILRCVPISNHLYFYWYRQILGQKVEFLVSFYNNEISEKSEIFDDQFSVERPDGSNFTLKIRSTKLEDSAMYFCASRSTDTQYFGPGTRLTVL.

The rearrangement links TRBV30 to TRBJ2-7; 8 nucleotides match TRBD1. The CDR3 covers 14 residues. With V trimmed by 6 bases and J by 3 bases, 10 bases remained unmatched. From germline, CDR1 is GTSNPN and CDR2 SVGIG (reference sequence). The CDR3 region has the DNA TGTGCCTGCCATCCCCGGACAGGGCTCTACGAGCAGTACTTC. It codes for CACHPRTGLYEQYF. The variable domain in full, completed from reference TRBV30 and TRBJ2-7, reads SQTIHQWPATLVQPVGSPLSLECTVEGTSNPNLYWYRQAAGRGLQLLFYSVGIGQISSEVPQNLSASRPQDRQFILSSKKLLLSDSGFYLCACHPRTGLYEQYFGPGTRLTVT.

In DNA, the CDR3 is TGTGCCAGCAGCCCCTCCCTGGCCGGCTATGGCTACACCTTC. It translates to CASSPSLAGYGYTF. The rearrangement links TRBV7-6 to TRBJ1-2; D gene uncertain. The CDR3 is made up of 14 amino acids. V dropped 5 bases and J dropped 4 bases, with 14 bases sitting between them. CDR1 is SGHVS and CDR2 is FNYEAQ in the germline V gene.

CDR3 amino acids: CASSQAQENTEAFF. The CDR3 nucleotides are TGTGCCAGCAGCCAAGCACAGGAGAACACTGAAGCTTTCTTT. The V call is TRBV4-2, the J call TRBJ1-1; the D gene is possibly TRBD1 (5 bases). This CDR3 has 14 residues. The germline V and J ends were trimmed by 1 base and 1 base, with 7 bases remaining between them. CDR1 is LGHNA, CDR2 YNFKEQ, per germline.